A single T cell receptor (beta chain) is shown here with its context. Its target is not known. Germline CDR1 reads SGHAT; CDR2 reads FQDESV (reference sequence). Trimming took 2 bases from V and 7 from J, leaving 12 bases between them. The length of the CDR3 is 13 residues. These data belong to a study of T cell responses to AZD1222 COVID-19 vaccine. Findings and limits, study-wide: Every sample of the repertoires postdated the peak T cell response.

Libraries were prepared by immunoSEQ multiplex PCR; TCRdb keeps only in-frame clonotypes and omits some of them. The sample comprises approximately 150,000 clones, just under 95% of which are singletons, and 9.5% to 15% rests with the top ten. The specimen was peripheral blood, collected after recovery from COVID-19. The chain is built from TRBV11-1 and TRBJ2-7; the D gene is possibly TRBD2 (6 bases). The receptor's source is an adult who had recovered from COVID-19. This chain's CDR3 is CASSLTRAGEQYF. The CDR3 bases are TGTGCCAGCAGCTTAACCCGGGCGGGGGAGCAGTACTTC.